What follows describes a single T cell receptor (beta chain). The sample comes from a study of blood T cell repertoires in COVID-19. At the level of the study: COVID-19 samples from acute and convalescent phases originated in the United States, Italy and Spain. The analysed material was cDNA or gDNA that came from T cells, B-cell-depleted T cells, or PBMCs.

During active infection, Seattle patients enrolled and were then monitored through disease. V was pared by 1 base and J by 5 bases, with 15 bases between. This CDR3 region has 16 residues. Germline V gene lookup returns CDR1 MGHRA and CDR2 YSYEKL. Assay: immunoSEQ multiplex PCR; the TCRdb copy retains only in-frame clones and omits some. In the table there are 200,000 to 300,000 clones, 75% to 85% of which are singletons. V usage is TRBV4-1 and J usage is TRBJ2-1; D ambiguous. The receptor was isolated from a woman aged 80 or older with COVID-19, enrolled during active disease. Sequencing was done on a sample of peripheral blood. The CDR3 loop is CASSQVAIRYNNEQFF. The CDR3, as DNA: TGCGCCAGCAGCCAAGTTGCCATTCGATACAACAATGAGCAGTTCTTC.